Below, one T cell receptor beta chain is given with its context. Antigen unknown. Trimming at V came to 5 bases and at J to 0 bases, leaving 12 bases not matched to a gene. The CDR3 is 17 amino acids. The germline V gene encodes CDR1 MDHEN and CDR2 SYDVKM. The sample is drawn from a study of shared clonotypes between healthy human individuals. Notes on the study in general: Memory subsets had estimated richness that was generally smaller than that of naive subsets.

The naive CD8 population came from CD45RO-negative cells selected for CCR7, without terminally differentiated effector memory CD45RA+ cells. Only in-frame clones appear in the TCRdb table, and some are missing; sequencing was by immunoSEQ multiplex PCR. In the table there are roughly 2.1 million clones, 85% to 95% of which are singletons. V is TRBV28 and J is TRBJ2-7; 8 bases align to TRBD1. Source material: naive CD8+ T cells from PBMCs. The source of this sequence is a man in his late teens or twenties in good health. Some clones in this sample may be carry-over from other donors' samples. The CDR3 bases are TGTGCCAGCAGTCCCATATACCGGACAGGGTCCTCCTACGAGCAGTACTTC. This translates into CASSPIYRTGSSYEQYF.